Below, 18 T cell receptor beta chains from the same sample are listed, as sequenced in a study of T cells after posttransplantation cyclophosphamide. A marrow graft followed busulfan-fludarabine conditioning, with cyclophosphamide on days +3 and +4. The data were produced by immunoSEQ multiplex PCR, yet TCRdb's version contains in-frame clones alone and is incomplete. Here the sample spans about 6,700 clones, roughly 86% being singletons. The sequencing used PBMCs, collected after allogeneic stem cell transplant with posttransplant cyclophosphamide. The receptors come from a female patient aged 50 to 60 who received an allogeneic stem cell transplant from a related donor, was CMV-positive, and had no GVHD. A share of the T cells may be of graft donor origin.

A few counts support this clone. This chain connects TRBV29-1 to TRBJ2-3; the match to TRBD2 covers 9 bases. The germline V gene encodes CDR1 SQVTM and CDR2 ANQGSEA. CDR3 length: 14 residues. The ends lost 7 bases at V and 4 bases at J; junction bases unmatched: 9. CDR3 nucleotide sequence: TGCAGCGCTGGGACTAGCCCGAGGGCAGATACGCAGTATTTT. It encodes CSAGTSPRADTQYF.

CDR3 DNA sequence: TGTGCCAGCTCACAGGACAGGGGGCGTCCCTACGAGCAGTACTTC. Translated: CASSQDRGRPYEQYF. This chain joins TRBV18 and TRBJ2-7; 11 bases line up with TRBD1. CDR3 length: 15 amino acids. Germline loops: CDR1 KGHSH, CDR2 LQKENI. Trimming at V came to 4 bases and at J to 2 bases, leaving 4 bases not matched to a gene.

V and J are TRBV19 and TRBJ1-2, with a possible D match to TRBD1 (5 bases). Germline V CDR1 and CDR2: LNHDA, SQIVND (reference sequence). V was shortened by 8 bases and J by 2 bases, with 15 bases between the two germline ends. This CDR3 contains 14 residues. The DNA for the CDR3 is TGTGCCAGTGGCGGACACAGCGTCAACTATGGCTACACCTTC. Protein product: CASGGHSVNYGYTF.

The CDR3 nucleotides are TGTGCAGCGGGGGGGTTACACGAGCAGTACTTC. This translates into CAAGGLHEQYF. The V gene is TRBV27, the J gene TRBJ2-7, with 10 bases fitting TRBD2. The CDR3 is 11 amino acids. Germline V gene data show CDR1 as MNHEY and CDR2 as SMNVEV (reference sequence).

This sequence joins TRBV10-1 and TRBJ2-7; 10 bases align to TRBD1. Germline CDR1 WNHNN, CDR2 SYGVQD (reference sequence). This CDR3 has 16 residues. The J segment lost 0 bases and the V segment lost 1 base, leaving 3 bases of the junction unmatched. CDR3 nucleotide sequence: TGCGCCAGCAGTGAGTACAGGACAGGGGGCTCCTACGAGCAGTACTTC. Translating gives CASSEYRTGGSYEQYF.

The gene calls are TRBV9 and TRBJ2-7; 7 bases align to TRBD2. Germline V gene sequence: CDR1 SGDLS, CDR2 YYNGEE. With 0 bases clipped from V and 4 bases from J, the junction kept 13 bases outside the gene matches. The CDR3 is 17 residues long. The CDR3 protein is CASSVGGGGAGPYEQYF. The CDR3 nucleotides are TGTGCCAGCAGCGTAGGGGGGGGAGGAGCGGGACCGTACGAGCAGTACTTC. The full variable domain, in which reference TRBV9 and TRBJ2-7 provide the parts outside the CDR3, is DSGVTQTPKHLITATGQRVTLRCSPRSGDLSVYWYQQSLDQGLQFLIQYYNGEERAKGNILERFSAQQFPDLHSELNLSSLELGDSALYFCASSVGGGGAGPYEQYFGPGTRLTVT.

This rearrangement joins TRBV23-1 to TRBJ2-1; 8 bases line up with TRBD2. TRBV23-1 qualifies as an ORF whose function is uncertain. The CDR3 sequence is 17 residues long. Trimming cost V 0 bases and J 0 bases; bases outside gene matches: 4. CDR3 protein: CASSQSPSGPSYNEQFF. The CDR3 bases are TGCGCCAGCAGTCAATCCCCTAGCGGGCCCTCCTACAATGAGCAGTTCTTC.

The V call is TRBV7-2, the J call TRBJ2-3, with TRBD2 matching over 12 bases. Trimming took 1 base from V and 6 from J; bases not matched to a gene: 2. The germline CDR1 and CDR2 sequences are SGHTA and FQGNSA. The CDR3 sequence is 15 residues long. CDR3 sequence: CASSLGLAGVDTQYF. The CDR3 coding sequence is TGTGCCAGCAGCTTAGGACTAGCGGGGGTTGATACGCAGTATTTT.

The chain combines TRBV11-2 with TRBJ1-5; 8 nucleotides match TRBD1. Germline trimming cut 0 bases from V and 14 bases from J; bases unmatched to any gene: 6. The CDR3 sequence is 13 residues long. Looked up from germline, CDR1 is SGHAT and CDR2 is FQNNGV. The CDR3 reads CASSLDLLDREHF. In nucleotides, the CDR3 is TGTGCCAGCAGCTTAGATCTTTTGGACAGGGAGCATTTT.

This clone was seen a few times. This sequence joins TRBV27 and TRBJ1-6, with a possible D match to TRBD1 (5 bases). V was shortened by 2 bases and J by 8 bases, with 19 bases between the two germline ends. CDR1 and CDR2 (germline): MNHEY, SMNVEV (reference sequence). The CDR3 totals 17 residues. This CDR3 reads CASSLGFGAGPDSPLHF. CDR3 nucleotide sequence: TGTGCCAGCAGTTTAGGGTTTGGGGCCGGGCCGGATTCACCCCTCCACTTT.

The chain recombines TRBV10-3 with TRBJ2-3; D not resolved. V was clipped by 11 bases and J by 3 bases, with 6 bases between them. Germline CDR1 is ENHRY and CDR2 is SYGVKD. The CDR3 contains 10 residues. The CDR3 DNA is TGTGCCTCCGGTACAGATACGCAGTATTTT. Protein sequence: CASGTDTQYF.

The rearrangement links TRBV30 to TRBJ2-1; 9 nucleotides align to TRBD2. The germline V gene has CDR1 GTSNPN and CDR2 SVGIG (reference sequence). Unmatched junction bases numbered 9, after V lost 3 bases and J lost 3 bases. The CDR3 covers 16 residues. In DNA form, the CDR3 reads TGTGCCTGGAGCGCAATCCGCGGGGGGGGCTACAATGAGCAGTTCTTC. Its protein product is CAWSAIRGGGYNEQFF.

As DNA, the CDR3 is TGCGCCAGCAGCTTCGTCCCGGGCACTGAAGCTTTCTTT. This codes for CASSFVPGTEAFF. V is TRBV5-1 and J is TRBJ1-1; the D is unclear. Deletions cut 2 bases from V and 4 bases from J, with 9 bases between. There are 13 residues in the CDR3. From germline, CDR1 is SGHRS and CDR2 YFSETQ. Full variable domain (missing parts from reference TRBV5-1 and TRBJ1-1): KAGVTQTPRYLIKTRGQQVTLSCSPISGHRSVSWYQQTPGQGLQFLFEYFSETQRNKGNFPGRFSGRQFSNSRSEMNVSTLELGDSALYLCASSFVPGTEAFFGQGTRLTVV.

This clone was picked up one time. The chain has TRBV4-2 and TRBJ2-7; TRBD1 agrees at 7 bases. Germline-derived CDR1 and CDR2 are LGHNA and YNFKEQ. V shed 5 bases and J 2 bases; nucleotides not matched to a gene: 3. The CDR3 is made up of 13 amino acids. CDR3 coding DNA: TGTGCCAGCAGCTTCGGACAGGCCTACGAGCAGTACTTC. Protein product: CASSFGQAYEQYF.

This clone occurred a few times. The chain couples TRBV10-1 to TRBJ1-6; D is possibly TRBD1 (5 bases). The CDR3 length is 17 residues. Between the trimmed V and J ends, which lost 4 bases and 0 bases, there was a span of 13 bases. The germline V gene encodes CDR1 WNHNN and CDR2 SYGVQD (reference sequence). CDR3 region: CASSGGGLSSYNSPLHF. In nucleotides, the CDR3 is TGCGCCAGCAGTGGGGGGGGTTTGAGCTCCTATAATTCACCCCTCCACTTT.

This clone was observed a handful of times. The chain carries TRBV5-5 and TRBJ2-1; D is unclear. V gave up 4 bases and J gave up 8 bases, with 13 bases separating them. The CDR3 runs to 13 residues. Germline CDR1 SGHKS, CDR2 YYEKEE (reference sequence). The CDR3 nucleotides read TGTGCCAGCAGCGACGATACACGGGATGAGCAGTTCTTC. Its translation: CASSDDTRDEQFF. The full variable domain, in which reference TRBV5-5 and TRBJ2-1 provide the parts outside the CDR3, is DAGVTQSPTHLIKTRGQQVTLRCSPISGHKSVSWYQQVLGQGPQFIFQYYEKEERGRGNFPDRFSARQFPNYSSELNVNALLLGDSALYLCASSDDTRDEQFFGPGTRLTVL.

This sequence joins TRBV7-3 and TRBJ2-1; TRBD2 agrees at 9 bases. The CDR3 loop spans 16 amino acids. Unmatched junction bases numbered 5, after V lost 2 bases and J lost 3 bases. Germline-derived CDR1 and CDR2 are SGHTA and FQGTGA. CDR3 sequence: CASSLVGTSNYNEQFF. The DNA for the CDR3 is TGTGCCAGCAGCTTAGTTGGGACTAGCAACTACAATGAGCAGTTCTTC.

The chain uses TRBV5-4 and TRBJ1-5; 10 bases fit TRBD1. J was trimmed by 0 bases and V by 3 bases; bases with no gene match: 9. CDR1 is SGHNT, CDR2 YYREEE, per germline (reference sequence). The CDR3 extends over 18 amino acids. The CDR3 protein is CASSSLSRDRGSNQPQHF. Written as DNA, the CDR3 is TGTGCCAGCAGCTCCCTGTCCCGGGACAGGGGTAGCAATCAGCCCCAGCATTTT.